The present T cell receptor beta chain was sequenced within a study of blood T cell repertoires in COVID-19. The wider study: The samples span acute and convalescent COVID-19 from the United States, Italy and Spain. Nucleic acid was either cDNA or gDNA, and it came from T cells, B-cell-depleted T cells, or PBMCs.

Under the authors' procedure: It was from reference gene primer amplification that nucleated cell counts were estimated. TCRdb's table, derived via immunoSEQ multiplex PCR, lists solely in-frame clones and lacks some. V and J calls and clone size come straight from that table; D and trimming were deduced from the DNA. The repertoire holds some 42,000 clones, 80% to 90% seen once, with 13% in the top ten. The CDR3 has 13 residues. V lost 5 bases and J lost 10, with 17 bases in between. Germline loops: CDR1 MDHEN, CDR2 SYDVKM. Sequencing input: peripheral blood. The V and J genes are TRBV28 and TRBJ1-1; D is uncertain. The clonotype comes from a woman in her 70s in a cohort sampled during active COVID-19. The CDR3 reads CASSLVGGERAFF. The CDR3 DNA reads TGTGCCAGCAGTCTGGTTGGTGGAGAAAGAGCTTTCTTT.